Each of the 32 T cell receptor beta chains below was sequenced from the same sample in a study of OX40 agonist ivuxolimab in advanced cancers. Generated by immunoSEQ multiplex PCR, the TCRdb table keeps only in-frame clones and is missing some. The sample records tens of thousands of clones, around 90% being singletons. This specimen was CD4+ or CD8+ T cells sorted from blood, taken in a trial of the OX40 agonist ivuxolimab. The receptors stem from an adult with an advanced solid tumor such as melanoma, head and neck, liver or kidney cancer.

The chain links TRBV7-3 to TRBJ1-2; 9 positions match TRBD1. Trimming at V came to 4 bases and at J to 5 bases, leaving 8 bases not matched to a gene. The CDR3 covers 15 residues. Germline-derived CDR1 and CDR2 are SGHTA and FQGTGA. Here the CDR3 reads CASSSGTGLYYGYTF. The CDR3 DNA reads TGTGCCAGCAGCTCAGGGACAGGGTTATATTATGGCTACACCTTC.

This clone appeared a single time. The J gene is TRBJ2-1, the V gene TRBV6-6; D is unclear. This CDR3 is 13 amino acids long. CDR1 is MNHNY and CDR2 is SVGAGI in the germline V gene (reference sequence). V was trimmed by 5 bases and J by 4 bases, leaving 9 bases between them. The CDR3 DNA sequence: TGTGCCAGCAGTCCCCTGGCGTACAATGAGCAGTTCTTC. Its protein is CASSPLAYNEQFF.

The CDR3: CASSAGLAGMNEQFF. In DNA form, the CDR3 reads TGTGCCAGCAGCGCGGGACTAGCGGGAATGAATGAGCAGTTCTTC. The chain combines TRBV7-8 with TRBJ2-1, with 13 bases that match TRBD2. The length of the CDR3 is 15 residues. The V gene's germline CDR1 is SGHVS and CDR2 FQNEAQ. With 5 bases clipped from V and 7 bases from J, the junction kept 5 bases outside the gene matches.

This rearrangement joins TRBV2 to TRBJ2-5, with 10 nucleotides matching TRBD1. Trimming cost V 6 bases and J 2 bases; bases outside gene matches: 6. The CDR3 length is 15 residues. In germline, CDR1 is SNHLY, CDR2 FYNNEI. The CDR3 spells CASRADRGSQETQYF. The CDR3, as DNA: TGTGCCAGCAGGGCGGACAGGGGGAGTCAAGAGACCCAGTACTTC. The complete variable domain, with remaining parts taken from reference TRBV2 and TRBJ2-5, reads EPEVTQTPSHQVTQMGQEVILRCVPISNHLYFYWYRQILGQKVEFLVSFYNNEISEKSEIFDDQFSVERPDGSNFTLKIRSTKLEDSAMYFCASRADRGSQETQYFGPGTRLLVL.

V gene TRBV5-4 combines with J gene TRBJ2-1; 7 bases fit TRBD2. This CDR3 has 16 residues. The germline CDR1 and CDR2 sequences are SGHNT and YYREEE (reference sequence). V lost 4 bases, J lost 1 base, and 8 bases stayed unmatched. CDR3 in DNA: TGTGCCAGCAGCCGAGCGGGCGGGAGTTCCTACAATGAGCAGTTCTTC. This translates into CASSRAGGSSYNEQFF. Drawing the rest from reference TRBV5-4 and TRBJ2-1, the complete variable domain is ETGVTQSPTHLIKTRGQQVTLRCSSQSGHNTVSWYQQALGQGPQFIFQYYREEENGRGNFPPRFSGLQFPNYSSELNVNALELDDSALYLCASSRAGGSSYNEQFFGPGTRLTVL.

The chain is built from TRBV6-5 and TRBJ2-4; 8 nucleotides align to TRBD1. Germline V gene data show CDR1 as MNHEY and CDR2 as SVGAGI. V lost 3 bases, J lost 6 bases, and 7 bases stayed unmatched. This CDR3 has 15 amino acids. CDR3 protein: CASSYNQGASNIQYF. The CDR3 coding sequence is TGTGCCAGCAGTTATAACCAGGGGGCGTCAAACATTCAGTACTTC.

The gene calls are TRBV5-6 and TRBJ1-2; possible D gene TRBD1, 6 bases. The CDR3 covers 13 residues. Trimming took off 0 bases at V and 7 bases at J, with 10 bases between the two ends. Germline assignment: CDR1 SGHDT and CDR2 YYEEEE. CDR3 nucleotide sequence: TGTGCCAGCAGCTTGGACAGGGATCGTGGCTACACCTTC. Encoded protein: CASSLDRDRGYTF. Supplemented by reference TRBV5-6 and TRBJ1-2, the full variable domain reads DAGVTQSPTHLIKTRGQQVTLRCSPKSGHDTVSWYQQALGQGPQFIFQYYEEEERQRGNFPDRFSGHQFPNYSSELNVNALLLGDSALYLCASSLDRDRGYTFGSGTRLTVV.

The chain combines TRBV27 with TRBJ2-3; D unclear. V lost 4 bases and J 6 bases, leaving 17 bases between the germline ends. This CDR3 is 15 amino acids long. Germline-derived CDR1 and CDR2 are MNHEY and SMNVEV (reference sequence). CDR3 sequence: CASSWFVGPLDTQYF. CDR3 nucleotides: TGTGCCAGCAGTTGGTTCGTAGGGCCTCTGGATACGCAGTATTTT.

This clone came up once. The chain couples TRBV5-5 to TRBJ2-6, with TRBD1 matching over 8 bases. CDR3 length: 18 residues. The germline V gene has CDR1 SGHKS and CDR2 YYEKEE (reference sequence). Losses at the gene ends were 2 bases for V and 1 base for J; bases not matched to a gene: 8. For the CDR3, the DNA is TGTGCCAGCAGCTTAACAGGGGGATCGGCTTCTGGGGCCAACGTCCTGACTTTC. This codes for CASSLTGGSASGANVLTF.

V gene TRBV5-1 combines with J gene TRBJ2-5; 9 bases match TRBD2. The J call may be incorrect, as the DNA end agrees better with TRBJ2-7. There are 15 residues in the CDR3. CDR1 is SGHRS and CDR2 is YFSETQ in the germline V gene. The CDR3 region is CASTGGRAFSYEQYF. DNA for the CDR3: TGCGCCAGCACTGGCGGGAGGGCCTTCTCCTACGAGCAGTACTTC.

The J gene is TRBJ1-2, the V gene TRBV19; TRBD1 is a possible D gene (6 bases). The germline V and J ends were trimmed by 2 bases and 4 bases, with 14 bases remaining between them. Per germline, CDR1 LNHDA and CDR2 SQIVND (reference sequence). The CDR3 loop spans 15 amino acids. For the CDR3, the DNA is TGTGCCAGTAGTATACAGGGGCGCATAGGCTATGGCTACACCTTC. It translates to CASSIQGRIGYGYTF. Full variable domain (outside the CDR3, taken from reference TRBV19 and TRBJ1-2): DGGITQSPKYLFRKEGQNVTLSCEQNLNHDAMYWYRQDPGQGLRLIYYSQIVNDFQKGDIAEGYSVSREKKESFPLTVTSAQKNPTAFYLCASSIQGRIGYGYTFGSGTRLTVV.

V gene TRBV27 combines with J gene TRBJ2-7; 7 nucleotides agree with TRBD2. V was pared by 6 bases and J by 3 bases, with 5 bases of the junction left unmatched. Looked up from germline, CDR1 is MNHEY and CDR2 is SMNVEV (reference sequence). This CDR3 is built from 13 residues. Written as DNA, the CDR3 is TGTGCCAGCAGGCCAAGCGGGAACTACGAGCAGTACTTC. The encoded protein is CASRPSGNYEQYF.

V usage is TRBV2 and J usage is TRBJ2-7; D gene ambiguous. There are 12 residues in the CDR3. Trimming shortened V by 6 bases and J by 5 bases, and 11 bases separated the two germline ends. Per the germline V gene, CDR1 is SNHLY and CDR2 is FYNNEI. Here the CDR3 reads CASRALGNEQYF. DNA for the CDR3: TGTGCCAGCAGGGCCTTGGGGAACGAGCAGTACTTC.

CDR3 sequence: CASSSQDGSYEQYF. The CDR3 region has the DNA TGTGCCAGCAGTTCGCAGGACGGGTCCTACGAGCAGTACTTC. The chain has TRBV28 and TRBJ2-7; D remains ambiguous. The ends were cut back, 4 bases at V and 1 base at J, with 11 bases in the middle. Germline V CDR1 and CDR2: MDHEN, SYDVKM. The CDR3 has 14 residues.

The chain is built from TRBV11-2 and TRBJ2-5, with 8 bases fitting TRBD1. The CDR3 is 14 residues long. Per germline, CDR1 SGHAT and CDR2 FQNNGV. Trimming at V came to 5 bases and at J to 4 bases, leaving 6 bases not matched to a gene. The CDR3 bases are TGTGCCAGCAGCGAGGACAGGGTTGCAGAGACCCAGTACTTC. Translated, it gives CASSEDRVAETQYF.

V usage is TRBV2 and J usage is TRBJ2-5, with a tentative D call TRBD1 (8 bases). Germline V gene sequence: CDR1 SNHLY, CDR2 FYNNEI. Trimming left V 6 bases short and J 5 bases short, with 10 bases between. CDR3 size: 12 residues. The CDR3 DNA reads TGTGCCAGCAGACAGGGGGGGGAGACCCAGTACTTC. Translation gives CASRQGGETQYF.

This chain uses TRBV19 with TRBJ2-7, with 8 positions matching TRBD1. The CDR3 has 14 amino acids. CDR1 and CDR2 (germline): LNHDA, SQIVND (reference sequence). V dropped 3 bases and J dropped 3; count of bases not matched to a gene: 4. The CDR3, as DNA: TGTGCCAGTAGTATTGCCGGGACAGGCTACGAGCAGTACTTC. Protein product: CASSIAGTGYEQYF.

The table lists this clone with a count of one. CDR3: CASSEARGWETQYF. CDR3 sequence (DNA): TGCGCCAGCAGTGAGGCGAGGGGCTGGGAGACCCAGTACTTC. The rearrangement joins TRBV10-1 to TRBJ2-5; D tentatively reads TRBD1 or TRBD2 (5 bases each). The CDR3 runs to 14 residues. V was trimmed by 2 bases and J by 5 bases, leaving 12 bases between them. Looked up from germline, CDR1 is WNHNN and CDR2 is SYGVQD (reference sequence).

This chain uses TRBV7-3 with TRBJ2-3; 9 bases line up with TRBD2. CDR3 size: 15 residues. V was pared by 5 bases and J by 5 bases, with 8 bases of the junction left unmatched. Germline-derived CDR1 and CDR2 are SGHTA and FQGTGA. Here the CDR3 reads CASSISGRGGDTQYF. The CDR3 bases are TGTGCCAGCAGCATTAGCGGGAGAGGTGGAGATACGCAGTATTTT.

As regards this clone: Other DNA sequences from this sample encode an identical CDR3 as well. The genes are TRBV5-6 and TRBJ2-3; weak D call: TRBD2 (5 bases). The CDR3 extends over 14 amino acids. Trimming removed 4 bases at V and 6 bases at J, with 15 bases between. In germline, CDR1 is SGHDT, CDR2 YYEEEE. In nucleotides, the CDR3 is TGTGCCAGCAGCAGAAGGGCGGCGGGCGATACGCAGTATTTT. It encodes CASSRRAAGDTQYF.

CDR3 in DNA: TGTGCCAGCTCACCAATTCGGTACAATGAGCAGTTCTTC. It yields the protein CASSPIRYNEQFF. The rearrangement uses TRBV18 and TRBJ2-1; D ambiguous. The germline V gene encodes CDR1 KGHSH and CDR2 LQKENI. V gave up 2 bases and J gave up 4 bases, with 6 bases separating them. The CDR3 is 13 amino acids.

This clone was detected only once. This chain connects TRBV11-2 to TRBJ2-7, with 7 bases lining up with TRBD2. Trimming removed 0 bases from V and 7 bases from J; junction bases left unmatched: 6. The CDR3 sequence is 14 residues long. CDR1 SGHAT and CDR2 FQNNGV come from the germline V gene. The CDR3 region is CASSLDGQRGEQYF. The CDR3 DNA reads as TGTGCCAGCAGCTTAGATGGCCAGCGGGGAGAGCAGTACTTC. Drawing the rest from reference TRBV11-2 and TRBJ2-7, the complete variable domain is EAGVAQSPRYKIIEKRQSVAFWCNPISGHATLYWYQQILGQGPKLLIQFQNNGVVDDSQLPKDRFSAERLKGVDSTLKIQPAKLEDSAVYLCASSLDGQRGEQYFGPGTRLTVT.

The rearrangement uses TRBV30 and TRBJ2-5; 7 positions agree with TRBD1. V lost 0 bases, J lost 7 bases, and 8 bases stayed unmatched. Per the germline V gene, CDR1 is GTSNPN and CDR2 is SVGIG (reference sequence). This CDR3 has 14 amino acids. The CDR3 DNA sequence: TGTGCCTGGAGTGTACAAGGGGGCCAGGGGACCCAGTACTTC. Translation: CAWSVQGGQGTQYF.

This rearrangement joins TRBV19 to TRBJ1-4; tentatively, D is TRBD1 (6 bases). The germline gives CDR1 LNHDA, CDR2 SQIVND (reference sequence). Between the trimmed V and J ends, which lost 10 bases and 0 bases, there was a span of 18 bases. CDR3 length equals 16 residues. CDR3 loop: CATRDKGGATNEKLFF. Here the CDR3 DNA reads TGTGCCACAAGGGACAAGGGGGGGGCAACTAATGAAAAACTGTTTTTT. Full variable domain (rest looked up from reference TRBV19 and TRBJ1-4): DGGITQSPKYLFRKEGQNVTLSCEQNLNHDAMYWYRQDPGQGLRLIYYSQIVNDFQKGDIAEGYSVSREKKESFPLTVTSAQKNPTAFYLCATRDKGGATNEKLFFGSGTQLSVL.

This clone was detected once. V usage is TRBV2 and J usage is TRBJ1-2, with TRBD1 as a possible D gene (6 bases). V was pared by 4 bases and J by 0 bases, with 15 bases between. The V gene's germline CDR1 is SNHLY and CDR2 FYNNEI. The CDR3 consists of 16 residues. Here the CDR3 DNA reads TGTGCCAGCAGTGGAATGGCAGGGGCCTCTAACTATGGCTACACCTTC. Translation gives CASSGMAGASNYGYTF.

In this sample, this clone turned up once. V usage is TRBV14 and J usage is TRBJ1-6, with D perhaps matching TRBD1 (6 bases). The V gene's germline CDR1 is SGHDN and CDR2 FVKESK. The CDR3 runs to 17 residues. Trimming pared 0 bases from V and 4 bases from J, leaving 13 bases between. CDR3 bases: TGTGCCAGCAGCCAAGATCTTAGGGACAAGTATAATTCACCCCTCCACTTT. It specifies CASSQDLRDKYNSPLHF. The full variable domain, rest sourced from reference TRBV14 and TRBJ1-6, is EAGVTQFPSHSVIEKGQTVTLRCDPISGHDNLYWYRRVMGKEIKFLLHFVKESKQDESGMPNNRFLAERTGGTYSTLKVQPAELEDSGVYFCASSQDLRDKYNSPLHFGNGTRLTVT.

This clone has a handful of counts. V gene TRBV5-1 combines with J gene TRBJ2-7, with TRBD2 matching 11 bases. Trimming at V came to 3 bases and at J to 1 base, leaving 0 bases not matched to a gene. CDR3 length: 14 amino acids. Germline CDR1 is SGHRS and CDR2 is YFSETQ. The CDR3 protein is CASSSSGRSYEQYF. CDR3 DNA sequence: TGCGCCAGCAGCTCTAGCGGGAGGTCCTACGAGCAGTACTTC.

The chain combines TRBV2 with TRBJ2-5; 10 nucleotides agree with TRBD2. The CDR3 is 16 amino acids. Germline CDR1 is SNHLY and CDR2 is FYNNEI. V lost 3 bases to trimming and J lost 2 bases; unmatched junction nucleotides: 6. CDR3 sequence reads: CASSDRTSGIQETQYF. CDR3 DNA: TGTGCCAGCAGTGATCGGACTAGCGGAATACAAGAGACCCAGTACTTC.

The V call is TRBV10-3, the J call TRBJ2-3; 12 bases map to TRBD1. CDR1 is ENHRY, CDR2 SYGVKD, per germline. The CDR3 contains 14 residues. The V and J ends lost 8 bases and 5 bases, in that order; junction bases with no gene match: 5. CDR3 protein: CAIRDRGQIDTQYF. The CDR3 bases are TGTGCCATCCGGGACAGGGGGCAGATAGATACGCAGTATTTT.

The rearrangement uses TRBV4-1 and TRBJ2-1, with TRBD2 matching 8 bases. Germline trimming cut 0 bases from V and 11 bases from J; bases unmatched to any gene: 15. This CDR3 is built from 17 residues. Germline V gene sequence: CDR1 MGHRA, CDR2 YSYEKL. CDR3 bases: TGCGCCAGCAGCCAAGATCCTGCGGGAGGCCCCCTTAAGCAGCAGTTCTTC. Translating gives CASSQDPAGGPLKQQFF.

The chain links TRBV7-9 to TRBJ2-2, with 9 bases identical to TRBD1. V gave up 0 bases and J gave up 4 bases; unmatched junction bases: 6. This CDR3 is 17 amino acids long. CDR1 SEHNR and CDR2 FQNEAQ come from the germline V gene (reference sequence). CDR3 protein: CASSLAPGQGSTGELFF. The CDR3 coding sequence is TGTGCCAGCAGCTTAGCCCCGGGACAGGGTTCCACCGGGGAGCTGTTTTTT.

The CDR3 DNA reads TGTGCCTGGAGTACAGGGGGCCCATACGAGCAGTACTTC. Protein sequence: CAWSTGGPYEQYF. The V and J genes are TRBV30 and TRBJ2-7, with 9 bases aligning to TRBD1. The germline gives CDR1 GTSNPN, CDR2 SVGIG (reference sequence). This CDR3 has 13 amino acids. J gave up 4 bases and V 2 bases, and 3 bases lay outside the gene matches.